The T cell receptor (beta chain) described here comes from a study of cytomegalovirus exposure and HLA in healthy donors. Findings of the study overall: The majority of CMV-associated TCR beta chains were reported as apparently HLA-restricted in a later analysis. TCR beta chain V- and J-gene trimming was linked, in a later analysis, to a missense variant in DCLRE1C. A few chains tied to CMV proved CMV antigen-specific in vitro.

Germline V lookup: CDR1 LNHDA, CDR2 SQIVND (reference sequence). After removal of 7 bases from V and 3 bases from J, the junction contained 12 bases not matched to a gene. The CDR3 is 16 residues long. PCR was performed using 60 Vbeta and 13 Jbeta primers. How the authors handled the data: In a later analysis, of approximately 81 million unique beta chains, some 10 million appeared in at least two donors. TCRdb keeps only in-frame clones here, not all; method: immunoSEQ multiplex PCR. The V and J calls and clone size were taken over from that table, and D and trimming were inferred from the DNA. Found here are tens of thousands of clones; the top ten clones hold around 26%. Concerning this clone itself: Its antigen is currently unknown.

This rearrangement joins TRBV19 to TRBJ2-3; 8 bases align to TRBD2. Sequences were obtained from PBMCs. The sequence was obtained from a man in his forties in good health and CMV-seropositive. CDR3 amino acids: CASTQVSGIGTDTQYF. CDR3 bases: TGTGCCAGTACCCAGGTTAGCGGGATTGGGACAGATACGCAGTATTTT. The variable domain in full, with the rest retrieved from reference TRBV19 and TRBJ2-3, is DGGITQSPKYLFRKEGQNVTLSCEQNLNHDAMYWYRQDPGQGLRLIYYSQIVNDFQKGDIAEGYSVSREKKESFPLTVTSAQKNPTAFYLCASTQVSGIGTDTQYFGPGTRLTVL.